This record covers a single T cell receptor (beta chain). This specimen comes from a study of cytotoxic CD8 clonotypes in ibrutinib-treated CLL. Sequencing used immunoSEQ multiplex PCR; TCRdb keeps in-frame clones, though not all of them. The data contain about 140,000 clones, 65% to 85% of them seen just once; the ten biggest clones take up about 7.4%. TCR beta libraries used 1.5 to 2 micrograms of DNA from cryopreserved PBMCs. Germline CDR1 reads MNHEY; CDR2 reads SVGAGI. The CDR3 consists of 15 residues. Trimming took 2 bases from V and 3 from J; bases not matched to a gene: 7. The chain combines TRBV6-5 with TRBJ2-7; 7 nucleotides align to TRBD2. Sequenced material: PBMCs, taken after 36 months of ibrutinib treatment. The TCR was taken from a human donor with chronic lymphocytic leukemia. The CDR3 region has the DNA TGTGCCAGCAGTTACACGGGGGACTACCTCTACGAGCAGTACTTC. Translation: CASSYTGDYLYEQYF.